The clone carrying this T cell receptor beta chain qualifies as medium-sized. Its specificity is unknown. This record comes from a study of long-term antiretroviral therapy in people with HIV. Study outcomes and limitations: The repertoire was dominated at all time points by clones expanded before ART. An increase in diversity followed ART, yet levels stayed below transplant donor controls. Repertoires in HIV (unlike those of controls) had narrower CDR3 length ranges.

Post-ART PBMC samples numbered at least two per donor, and pre-ART ones at least one. Version v3.0 of the immunoSEQ assay was performed at survey level. The assay was immunoSEQ multiplex PCR, and TCRdb's table has in-frame clones only and misses some. Found here are some 22,000 clones, around three quarters of them singletons; the top ten hold roughly a tenth. The CDR3 is made up of 13 amino acids. V shed 3 bases and J 9 bases; nucleotides not matched to a gene: 1. Germline-derived CDR1 and CDR2 are SNHLY and FYNNEI. The clonotype comes from a middle-aged woman with HIV. J is TRBJ1-6 and V is TRBV2; 8 bases agree with TRBD1. Material: unsorted PBMCs, obtained 4.1 years after starting antiretroviral therapy. This CDR3 reads CASSEGQVSPLHF. The CDR3, as DNA: TGTGCCAGCAGTGAGGGACAGGTTTCACCCCTCCACTTT.